The source of this T cell receptor beta chain is a study of CD8+CD57+ T cells in acquired aplastic anemia. Study overall: Sorted CD4+ and CD8+ cells yielded around 3 ug of DNA on average.

TCR beta VDJ combinations and CDR3 sequences were profiled from genomic DNA. TCRdb passed the reads through MiXCR, listing each CDR3 protein once. Of hundreds of thousands of distinct CDR3 sequences listed, approximately 70% are singletons. The sample holds one count of this clonotype. Germline and junction disagree at one end, which may indicate a read error. The CDR3 runs 14 residues. Germline lookup yields CDR1 SGDLS and CDR2 YYNGEE. The source material was sorted CD4+, CD8+, or CD8+CD57+ T cells (not recorded which) from PBMCs. This chain uses TRBV9 with TRBJ2-2; D may be TRBD2 (5 bases). This clonotype was obtained from a human donor in good health, serving as a control. In nucleotides, the CDR3 is TGTGCCAGCAGCAGAAAGATGAAATTCGGGGAGCTGGTTTTT. This codes for CASSRKMKFGELVF.